Listed here are 31 T cell receptor beta chains from one sample, sequenced in a study of human T cells and chemical hapten exposure. TCRdb fed the RACE reads into MiXCR, producing one record per CDR3 protein. The table includes some 110,000 distinct CDR3 sequences, around 34% detected once. Time point indicated: patch test 3, about 24 weeks after DPC sensitization. Treatment described: therapeutic diphenylcyclopropenone sensitization with weekly scalp DPC. Sequences were derived from whole blood, sampled in connection with sensitization to the hapten diphenylcyclopropenone (DPC). All receptors come from a middle-aged man with alopecia areata. Some clones in this sample may be carry-over from other donors' samples.

The rearrangement links TRBV20-1 to TRBJ2-1; 9 positions agree with TRBD2. Unmatched junction bases numbered 13, after V lost 3 bases and J lost 4 bases. This CDR3 region has 17 residues. Germline V CDR1 and CDR2: DFQATT, SNEGSKA (reference sequence). CDR3 region: CSASHPGPSGVYNEQFF. The CDR3 nucleotides read TGCAGTGCTAGTCACCCCGGACCTAGCGGGGTATACAATGAGCAGTTCTTC.

The sample holds a few counts of this clonotype. The rearrangement uses TRBV6-2 or TRBV6-3 and TRBJ1-1; D gene ambiguous. CDR1 and CDR2 from the germline V gene are MNHEY and SVGEGT. Trimming removed 7 bases from V and 0 bases from J, with 3 bases in between. This CDR3 has 11 residues. CDR3 residues: CASTMNTEAFF. CDR3 sequence (DNA): TGTGCCAGCACGATGAACACTGAAGCTTTCTTT.

The rearrangement joins TRBV6-5 to TRBJ1-5, with 12 bases matching TRBD1. V shed 6 bases and J 6 bases; nucleotides not matched to a gene: 3. The CDR3 has 14 amino acids. Germline V CDR1 and CDR2: MNHEY, SVGAGI. Here the CDR3 reads CASRGTGGGQPQHF. The CDR3 nucleotides read TGTGCCAGCAGGGGGACAGGGGGCGGTCAGCCCCAGCATTTT.

The rearrangement uses TRBV29-1 and TRBJ2-5; 7 nucleotides match TRBD2. Germline V lookup: CDR1 SQVTM, CDR2 ANQGSEA. This CDR3 is built from 15 residues. Trimming at V came to 6 bases and at J to 2 bases, leaving 12 bases not matched to a gene. The CDR3, as DNA: TGCAGCGTCCAGGGCAGGGAGGGCCTACAAGAGACCCAGTACTTC. Translated, it gives CSVQGREGLQETQYF.

The CDR3 coding sequence is TGTGCCATCAGTGAAGAGGCAGGGGGCGGCTACACCTTC. This codes for CAISEEAGGGYTF. The rearrangement links TRBV10-3 to TRBJ1-2; 8 bases line up with TRBD1. V was clipped by 3 bases and J by 8 bases; unmatched bases: 5. There are 13 residues in the CDR3. Per germline, CDR1 ENHRY and CDR2 SYGVKD.

The chain is built from TRBV2 and TRBJ1-1; TRBD1 matches at 7 bases. The CDR3 covers 14 residues. Per the germline V gene, CDR1 is SNHLY and CDR2 is FYNNEI. V lost 1 base to trimming and J lost 6 bases; unmatched junction nucleotides: 5. The CDR3 nucleotides are TGTGCCAGCAGTGAAGTAGGGGGCATCTCTGAAGCTTTCTTT. It yields the protein CASSEVGGISEAFF.

J is TRBJ2-7 and V is TRBV6-2 or TRBV6-3; no definite D call. Germline V gives CDR1 MNHEY, CDR2 SVGEGT. There are 17 residues in the CDR3. Trimming cost V 5 bases and J 0 bases, with 20 bases left between them. The CDR3 bases are TGTGCCAGCAGTCAAGGTCGGACGGCCTTGAGCTCCTACGAGCAGTACGTC. Its protein is CASSQGRTALSSYEQYV.

The chain couples TRBV20-1 to TRBJ2-7, with D perhaps TRBD2 (7 bases). Germline lookup yields CDR1 DFQATT and CDR2 SNEGSKA (reference sequence). The CDR3 consists of 14 residues. Trimming stripped 2 bases from V and 0 bases from J, with 11 bases between. The CDR3 loop is CSARRGGSSYEQYF. The CDR3 DNA follows: TGCAGTGCTAGAAGGGGGGGTTCCTCCTACGAGCAGTACTTC.

This chain joins TRBV6-5 and TRBJ1-2, with 10 bases fitting TRBD1. Germline V gives CDR1 MNHEY, CDR2 SVGAGI. The CDR3 totals 15 residues. V gave up 4 bases and J gave up 5 bases; unmatched junction bases: 7. This chain's CDR3 is CASSSPGQGLYGYTF. DNA of the CDR3: TGTGCCAGCAGTTCCCCGGGACAGGGGCTATATGGCTACACCTTC.

This chain connects TRBV6-2 or TRBV6-3 to TRBJ1-5; D not resolved. V shed 2 bases and J shed 3 bases, with 5 bases lying between them. In germline, CDR1 is MNHEY, CDR2 SVGEGT. CDR3 length equals 13 residues. The CDR3 is CASSYGLNQPQHF. Here the CDR3 DNA reads TGTGCCAGCAGTTACGGCCTCAATCAGCCCCAGCATTTT.

The table lists this clonotype with a few counts. The chain joins TRBV7-9 to TRBJ2-1, with 7 bases identical to TRBD2. V was clipped by 1 base and J by 9 bases; unmatched bases: 21. The CDR3 covers 19 residues. The V gene's germline CDR1 is SEHNR and CDR2 FQNEAQ (reference sequence). CDR3 sequence (DNA): TGTGCCAGCAGCTTAGGAGTGGCGGGAGATCGTATTCGGACGCGTGAGCAGTTCTTC. This codes for CASSLGVAGDRIRTREQFF. The full variable domain, completed using reference TRBV7-9 and TRBJ2-1, is DTGVSQNPRHKITKRGQNVTFRCDPISEHNRLYWYRQTLGQGPEFLTYFQNEAQLEKSRLLSDRFSAERPKGSFSTLEIQRTEQGDSAMYLCASSLGVAGDRIRTREQFFGPGTRLTVL.

V usage is TRBV6-5 and J usage is TRBJ2-2; D not resolved. The V and J ends lost 3 bases and 5 bases respectively, with 7 bases between them. CDR3 length: 13 residues. Germline lookup yields CDR1 MNHEY and CDR2 SVGAGI. The CDR3 region is CASSYGWTGELFF. Here the CDR3 DNA reads TGTGCCAGCAGTTATGGGTGGACCGGGGAGCTGTTTTTT.

The gene calls are TRBV14 and TRBJ2-5, with D perhaps TRBD2 (6 bases). The CDR3 covers 14 residues. Trimming stripped 1 base from V and 7 bases from J, with 13 bases between. Looked up from germline, CDR1 is SGHDN and CDR2 is FVKESK. The CDR3 DNA reads as TGTGCCAGCAGCCAAGCGGGAGCCCTGGGGACCCAGTACTTC. It is translated as CASSQAGALGTQYF.

The chain has TRBV18 and TRBJ1-1, with D unclear. Germline-derived CDR1 and CDR2 are KGHSH and LQKENI. The CDR3 has 14 residues. Trimming stripped 0 bases from V and 2 bases from J, with 7 bases between. The CDR3 DNA reads TGTGCCAGCTCACCACCACGGGGTAACACTGAAGCTTTCTTT. Encoded protein: CASSPPRGNTEAFF.

In DNA, the CDR3 is TGTGCCAGCAGCCCCCGGAGTACCGGGGAGCTGTTTTTT. Translated, it gives CASSPRSTGELFF. This chain joins TRBV14 and TRBJ2-2; the D is unclear. V lost 4 bases, J lost 5 bases, and 8 bases lay in between. The CDR3 covers 13 residues. Germline V gives CDR1 SGHDN, CDR2 FVKESK.

The chain has TRBV5-1 and TRBJ2-5; D remains ambiguous. The CDR3 totals 14 residues. Germline lookup yields CDR1 SGHRS and CDR2 YFSETQ. V lost 0 bases and J lost 5, with 11 bases in between. In DNA form, the CDR3 reads TGCGCCAGCAGCTTGGGATCAAAGGCGGAGACCCAGTACTTC. Translating it yields CASSLGSKAETQYF. The entire variable domain, with the rest obtained from reference TRBV5-1 and TRBJ2-5, is as follows: KAGVTQTPRYLIKTRGQQVTLSCSPISGHRSVSWYQQTPGQGLQFLFEYFSETQRNKGNFPGRFSGRQFSNSRSEMNVSTLELGDSALYLCASSLGSKAETQYFGPGTRLLVL.

J is TRBJ2-1 and V is TRBV24-1, with 11 bases that match TRBD2. Per the germline V gene, CDR1 is KGHDR and CDR2 is SFDVKD. The junction had 7 bases not matched to a gene; V was cut back by 3 bases and J by 13 bases. The CDR3 contains 14 residues. CDR3 sequence: CATSDPRLAGQQFF. As DNA, the CDR3 is TGTGCCACCAGTGATCCAAGACTAGCGGGACAACAGTTCTTC.

This clonotype was found a few times. The chain is built from TRBV21-1 and TRBJ2-1; the table calls TRBD2, which could not be checked here. TRBV21-1 is designated a pseudogene. The CDR3 has 14 residues. The CDR3 is CASRGLAGVGEQFF. CDR3 in DNA: TGTGCCAGCAGAGGACTAGCGGGAGTCGGTGAGCAGTTCTTC.

This chain joins TRBV7-9 and TRBJ2-7; possible D gene TRBD1, 6 bases. The CDR3 loop spans 15 amino acids. Trimming removed 5 bases from V and 2 bases from J, with 16 bases in between. The germline V gene encodes CDR1 SEHNR and CDR2 FQNEAQ (reference sequence). The CDR3 region is CASSLGQTTAYEQYV. The DNA of the CDR3 is TGTGCCAGCAGCCTGGGACAAACCACCGCCTACGAGCAGTACGTC.

The CDR3 spells CASSLTYYNEQFF. In DNA, the CDR3 is TGTGCCAGCAGCTTGACCTACTACAATGAGCAGTTCTTC. V is TRBV11-2 and J is TRBJ2-1; D gene ambiguous. The V and J ends lost 3 bases and 3 bases respectively, with 6 bases between them. Germline lookup yields CDR1 SGHAT and CDR2 FQNNGV. The CDR3 contains 13 residues. The full variable domain, completed using reference TRBV11-2 and TRBJ2-1, is EAGVAQSPRYKIIEKRQSVAFWCNPISGHATLYWYQQILGQGPKLLIQFQNNGVVDDSQLPKDRFSAERLKGVDSTLKIQPAKLEDSAVYLCASSLTYYNEQFFGPGTRLTVL.

The genes are TRBV3-1 and TRBJ2-3; the D is unclear. With 1 base removed from V and 6 bases from J, the gap between germline ends came to 14 bases. Germline V gene data show CDR1 as LGHDT and CDR2 as YNNKEL (reference sequence). The CDR3 has 15 amino acids. The CDR3 sequence is CASSQATFGPDTQYF. CDR3 bases: TGTGCCAGCAGCCAAGCGACGTTTGGCCCGGATACGCAGTATTTT.

This clonotype was seen only a few times. The chain joins TRBV6-2 or TRBV6-3 to TRBJ2-7, with D tentatively TRBD1 (6 bases). CDR1 is MNHEY, CDR2 SVGEGT, per germline. CDR3 length: 14 amino acids. Deletions cut 6 bases from V and 3 bases from J, with 15 bases between. The CDR3 here is CASRGSTGNYEQYV. The DNA for the CDR3 is TGTGCCAGCAGGGGATCCACAGGGAACTACGAGCAGTACGTC.

The CDR3, as DNA: TGTGCCTGGAGTGTTGGGAGCGGGCCCGCAGAGACCCAGTACTTC. It encodes CAWSVGSGPAETQYF. V usage is TRBV30 and J usage is TRBJ2-5, with a tentative D call TRBD2 (6 bases). V lost 0 bases and J lost 4, with 15 bases in between. The CDR3 has 15 amino acids. Per the germline V gene, CDR1 is GTSNPN and CDR2 is SVGIG (reference sequence).

This clonotype was detected only a few times. The rearrangement links TRBV7-2 to TRBJ2-3; 13 bases align to TRBD2. This CDR3 region has 15 residues. With V trimmed by 6 bases and J by 4 bases, 4 bases remained unmatched. Germline V CDR1 and CDR2: SGHTA, FQGNSA. CDR3 sequence: CASRRGLAGPDTQYF. In DNA form, the CDR3 reads TGTGCCAGCAGGAGGGGACTAGCGGGGCCAGATACGCAGTATTTT.

This clonotype was observed a few times. The V gene is TRBV29-1, the J gene TRBJ2-1; D is possibly TRBD1 (5 bases). The V end was cut by 0 bases, the J end by 9 bases, with 9 bases between. In germline, CDR1 is SQVTM, CDR2 ANQGSEA. The CDR3 has 12 amino acids. CDR3 DNA: TGCAGCGTTGAAGATGGGGCAGGTGAGCAGTTCTTC. This translates into CSVEDGAGEQFF.

The chain employs TRBV2 and TRBJ2-5; D might be TRBD1 (6 bases). Trimming removed 6 bases at V and 0 bases at J, with 11 bases between. Germline assignment: CDR1 SNHLY and CDR2 FYNNEI. The CDR3 consists of 14 residues. The CDR3 DNA follows: TGTGCCAGCAGCGGGGACACTTACCAAGAGACCCAGTACTTC. Encoded protein: CASSGDTYQETQYF.

V gene TRBV6-2 or TRBV6-3 combines with J gene TRBJ2-1, with 9 bases fitting TRBD2. There are 14 residues in the CDR3. Germline V gene lookup returns CDR1 MNHEY and CDR2 SVGEGT. V shed 5 bases, J shed 7 bases, and the junction held 6 bases outside the gene matches. Written as DNA, the CDR3 is TGTGCCAGCAGTCCGTGGACTAGCGCGAATGAGCAGTTCTTC. It encodes CASSPWTSANEQFF.

This clonotype was counted between two and nine times. V is TRBV28 and J is TRBJ2-3, with TRBD2 matching 10 bases. J gave up 2 bases and V 3 bases, and 14 bases lay outside the gene matches. CDR3 length: 19 residues. The germline V gene encodes CDR1 MDHEN and CDR2 SYDVKM. The CDR3 sequence: CASSFRLAGVLAATDTQYF. In DNA, the CDR3 is TGTGCCAGCAGTTTTCGTCTAGCGGGAGTTCTCGCGGCCACAGATACGCAGTATTTT.

The J gene is TRBJ2-1, the V gene TRBV20-1, with 9 bases identical to TRBD2. V lost 5 bases, J lost 6 bases, and 14 bases stayed unmatched. Looked up from germline, CDR1 is DFQATT and CDR2 is SNEGSKA (reference sequence). The CDR3 sequence is 16 residues long. CDR3 nucleotides: TGCAGTGCTGAGCCGGGACTAGCCGTGTCGGGCAATGAGCAGTTCTTC. This gives the protein CSAEPGLAVSGNEQFF.

The chain joins TRBV19 to TRBJ2-2, with TRBD1 matching 8 bases. This CDR3 comprises 11 residues. The J segment lost 12 bases and the V segment lost 7 bases, leaving 4 bases of the junction unmatched. Per the germline V gene, CDR1 is LNHDA and CDR2 is SQIVND (reference sequence). This chain's CDR3 is CASTGQAQLFF. Written as DNA, the CDR3 is TGTGCCAGTACGGGACAGGCACAGCTGTTTTTT.

The chain uses TRBV6-2 or TRBV6-3 and TRBJ1-2; D not certain. CDR3 size: 11 residues. V shed 2 bases and J shed 4 bases, with 2 bases lying between them. Germline V gene data show CDR1 as MNHEY and CDR2 as SVGEGT. The DNA of the CDR3 is TGTGCCAGCAGTTACACCTATGGCTACACCTTC. It encodes CASSYTYGYTF.